The clone carrying this T cell receptor beta chain was seen a single time. Its antigen remains unidentified. These data originate in a study of T cell responses to AZD1222 COVID-19 vaccine. Overall study results and limits: Donors, mostly white British, included more females; clonal diversity was possibly underestimated. Spike-specific TCR breadth and depth both grew after two AZD1222 doses. Only 5 or 6 people who got AZD1222 tested seropositive at baseline.

TCRdb's table, derived via immunoSEQ multiplex PCR, lists solely in-frame clones and lacks some. The repertoire has 95,000 to 100,000 clones, around nine tenths of them found once; the top ten carry 10% to 15%. CDR3 length: 13 residues. V trimming: 10 bases; J trimming: 6 bases; junction bases outside the gene matches: 8. Germline lookup yields CDR1 SEHNR and CDR2 FQNEAQ (reference sequence). The V and J genes are TRBV7-9 and TRBJ2-2, with TRBD1 identical over 7 bases. The sequencing here drew on peripheral blood, taken on day 0 of AZD1222 vaccination. This sequence was found in an adult in good health. CDR3 DNA: TGTGCCAACCCAGGGGGTATCGCCGGGGAGCTGTTTTTT. Its protein is CANPGGIAGELFF.